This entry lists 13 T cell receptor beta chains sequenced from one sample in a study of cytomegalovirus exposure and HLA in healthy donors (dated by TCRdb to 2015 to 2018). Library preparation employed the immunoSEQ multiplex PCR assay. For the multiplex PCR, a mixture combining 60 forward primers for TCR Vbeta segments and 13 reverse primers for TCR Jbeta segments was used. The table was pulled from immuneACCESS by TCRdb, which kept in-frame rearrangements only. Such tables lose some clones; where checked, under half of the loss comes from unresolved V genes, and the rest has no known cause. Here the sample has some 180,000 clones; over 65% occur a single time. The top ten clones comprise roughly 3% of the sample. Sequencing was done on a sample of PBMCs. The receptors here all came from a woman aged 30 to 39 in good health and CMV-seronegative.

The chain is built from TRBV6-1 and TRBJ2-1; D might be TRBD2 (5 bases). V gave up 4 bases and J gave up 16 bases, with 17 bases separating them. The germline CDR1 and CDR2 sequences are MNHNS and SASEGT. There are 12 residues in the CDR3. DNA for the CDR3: TGTGCCAGCAGTGCCCAACTTAGCGACGGATTCTTC. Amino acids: CASSAQLSDGFF.

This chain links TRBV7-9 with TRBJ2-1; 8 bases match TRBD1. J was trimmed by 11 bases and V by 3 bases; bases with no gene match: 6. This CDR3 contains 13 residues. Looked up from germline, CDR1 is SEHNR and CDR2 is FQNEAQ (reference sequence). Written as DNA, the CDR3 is TGTGCCAGCAGCTTTGTTGGACAGGGCAAGCAGTTCTTC. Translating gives CASSFVGQGKQFF.

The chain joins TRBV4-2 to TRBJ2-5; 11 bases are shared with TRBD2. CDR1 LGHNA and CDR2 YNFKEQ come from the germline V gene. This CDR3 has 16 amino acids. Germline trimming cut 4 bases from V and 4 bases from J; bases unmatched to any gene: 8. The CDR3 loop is CASSPVAGGLGETQYF. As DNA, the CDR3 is TGTGCCAGCAGCCCCGTAGCGGGGGGGCTCGGAGAGACCCAGTACTTC.

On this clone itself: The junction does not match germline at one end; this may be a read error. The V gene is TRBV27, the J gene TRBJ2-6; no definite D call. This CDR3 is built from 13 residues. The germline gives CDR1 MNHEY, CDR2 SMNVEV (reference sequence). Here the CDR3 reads CAGSPSGANVLTF. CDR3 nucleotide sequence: TGTGCCGGCAGTCCGAGTGGGGCCAACGTCCTGACTTTC.

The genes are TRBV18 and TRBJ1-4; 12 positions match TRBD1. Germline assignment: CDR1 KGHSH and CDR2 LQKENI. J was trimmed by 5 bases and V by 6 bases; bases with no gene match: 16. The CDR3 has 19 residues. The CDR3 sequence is CASSPGTGGGLSGNEKLFF. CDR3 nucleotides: TGTGCCAGCTCGCCGGGGACAGGGGGCGGATTATCCGGAAATGAAAAACTGTTTTTT.

Here the CDR3 reads CASSDILRDKNYGYTF. The CDR3 nucleotides read TGTGCCAGCAGTGATATCCTCCGGGACAAAAACTATGGCTACACCTTC. The chain uses TRBV6-1 and TRBJ1-2; D is possibly TRBD1 (6 bases). The length of the CDR3 is 16 residues. The V and J ends lost 3 bases and 2 bases respectively, with 16 bases between them. The germline CDR1 and CDR2 sequences are MNHNS and SASEGT.

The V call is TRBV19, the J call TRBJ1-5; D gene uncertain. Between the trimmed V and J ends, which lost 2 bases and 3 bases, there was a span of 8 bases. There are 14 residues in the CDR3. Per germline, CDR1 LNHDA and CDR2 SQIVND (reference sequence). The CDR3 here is CASSIRRLNQPQHF. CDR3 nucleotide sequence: TGTGCCAGTAGTATACGGCGACTCAATCAGCCCCAGCATTTT.

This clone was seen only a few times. The CDR3 loop is CASKVRGYEQYF. As DNA, the CDR3 is TGCGCCAGCAAAGTCAGGGGCTACGAGCAGTACTTC. The chain links TRBV10-1 to TRBJ2-7; D perhaps matches TRBD1 (6 bases). CDR1 and CDR2 from the germline V gene are WNHNN and SYGVQD (reference sequence). CDR3 size: 12 residues. V lost 7 bases, J lost 3 bases, and 10 bases lay in between.

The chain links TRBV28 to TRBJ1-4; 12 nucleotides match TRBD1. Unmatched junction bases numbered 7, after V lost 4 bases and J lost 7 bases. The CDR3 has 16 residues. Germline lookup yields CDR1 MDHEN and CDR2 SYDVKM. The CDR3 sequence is CASSYGTGQGAEKLFF. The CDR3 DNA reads TGTGCCAGCAGTTACGGTACGGGACAGGGGGCTGAAAAACTGTTTTTT.

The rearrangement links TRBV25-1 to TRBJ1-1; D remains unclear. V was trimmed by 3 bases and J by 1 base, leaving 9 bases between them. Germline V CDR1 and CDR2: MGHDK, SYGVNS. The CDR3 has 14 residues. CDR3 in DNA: TGTGCCAGCAGTGATGGTCTACGGAACACTGAAGCTTTCTTT. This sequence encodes CASSDGLRNTEAFF.

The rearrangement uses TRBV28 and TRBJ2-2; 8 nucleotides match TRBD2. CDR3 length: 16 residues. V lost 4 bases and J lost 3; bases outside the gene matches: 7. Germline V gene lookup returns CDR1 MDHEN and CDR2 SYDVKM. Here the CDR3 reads CASSYQSGSDTGELFF. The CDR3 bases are TGTGCCAGCAGTTACCAAAGCGGGAGCGACACCGGGGAGCTGTTTTTT.

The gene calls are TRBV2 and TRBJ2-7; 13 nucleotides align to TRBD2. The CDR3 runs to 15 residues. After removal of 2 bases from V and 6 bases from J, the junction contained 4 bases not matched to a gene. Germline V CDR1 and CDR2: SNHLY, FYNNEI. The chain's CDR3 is CASSERTSGRSEQYF. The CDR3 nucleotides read TGTGCCAGCAGTGAAAGGACTAGCGGGAGAAGCGAGCAGTACTTC.

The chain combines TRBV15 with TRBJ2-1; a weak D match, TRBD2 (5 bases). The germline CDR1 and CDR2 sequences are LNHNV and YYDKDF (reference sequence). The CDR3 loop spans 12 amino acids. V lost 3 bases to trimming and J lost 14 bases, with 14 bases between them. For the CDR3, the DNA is TGTGCCACCAGCAGTGCAACGTCGGAGGAGTTCTTC. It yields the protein CATSSATSEEFF.